The 30 T cell receptor beta chains listed next were all sequenced from one sample in a study of CD8+ T cells in alopecia areata. It was cDNA, reverse transcribed from extracted RNA, that served as the sequencing template. This table comes from immunoSEQ multiplex PCR, and its TCRdb copy is limited to in-frame clones, with some not included. The repertoire holds about 150,000 clones, with over 45% as singletons. Material for sequencing was CD4+ T cells sorted from blood. These receptor sequences come from a human donor with alopecia areata.

A remark on this clone: The sample holds other DNA sequences that translate to the same CDR3. This chain connects TRBV29-1 to TRBJ1-1; 11 bases map to TRBD1. Looked up from germline, CDR1 is SQVTM and CDR2 is ANQGSEA. CDR3 length: 14 residues. V trimming: 6 bases; J trimming: 0 bases; junction bases outside the gene matches: 3. The DNA for the CDR3 is TGCAGCGTGAGGACAGGGGGCCTGAACACTGAAGCTTTCTTT. Its translation: CSVRTGGLNTEAFF.

This clone was counted only a few times. This sequence joins TRBV29-1 and TRBJ1-5; D gene ambiguous. This CDR3 is built from 14 residues. The ends were cut back, 4 bases at V and 4 bases at J, with 14 bases in the middle. Per germline, CDR1 SQVTM and CDR2 ANQGSEA. CDR3 loop: CSVGERTPNQPQHF. The CDR3 DNA sequence: TGCAGCGTTGGGGAGAGGACCCCAAATCAGCCCCAGCATTTT.

The CDR3 DNA reads TGTGCCTGGAGTATGGGAGAGACCCAGTACTTC. Translation: CAWSMGETQYF. This chain connects TRBV30 to TRBJ2-5, with no clear D. Looked up from germline, CDR1 is GTSNPN and CDR2 is SVGIG (reference sequence). CDR3 length: 11 amino acids. Trimming cost V 2 bases and J 4 bases, with 5 bases left between them.

The chain couples TRBV2 to TRBJ1-1, with D uncertain. The CDR3 runs 15 residues. Germline V gives CDR1 SNHLY, CDR2 FYNNEI. Trimming left V 0 bases short and J 4 bases short, with 12 bases between. The CDR3 is CASSEAGTLSTEAFF. CDR3 sequence (DNA): TGTGCCAGCAGTGAAGCGGGAACCCTGAGCACTGAAGCTTTCTTT.

This clone was counted a few times. The V call is TRBV28, the J call TRBJ2-3, with 10 bases matching TRBD2. CDR3 length: 17 residues. With V trimmed by 4 bases and J by 2 bases, 9 bases remained unmatched. Germline V gene sequence: CDR1 MDHEN, CDR2 SYDVKM. CDR3 bases: TGTGCCAGCAGTTCGTTCGGAAGCGGGAGGGACACAGATACGCAGTATTTT. Translating gives CASSSFGSGRDTDTQYF.

The CDR3 DNA reads TGTGCCAGTAGTGAACCGGGACAGGTTACGGAGACCCAGTACTTC. It encodes CASSEPGQVTETQYF. V gene TRBV19 combines with J gene TRBJ2-5, with 8 positions matching TRBD1. The CDR3 runs 15 residues. Germline CDR1 reads LNHDA; CDR2 reads SQIVND (reference sequence). J was trimmed by 5 bases and V by 5 bases; bases with no gene match: 10. The whole variable domain, remainder taken from reference TRBV19 and TRBJ2-5, is DGGITQSPKYLFRKEGQNVTLSCEQNLNHDAMYWYRQDPGQGLRLIYYSQIVNDFQKGDIAEGYSVSREKKESFPLTVTSAQKNPTAFYLCASSEPGQVTETQYFGPGTRLLVL.

This clone was seen only a few times. This chain joins TRBV7-9 and TRBJ2-1, with 8 bases matching TRBD1. The CDR3 consists of 15 residues. Germline CDR1 SEHNR, CDR2 FQNEAQ (reference sequence). J gave up 8 bases and V 4 bases, and 10 bases lay outside the gene matches. CDR3 amino acids: CASSSFGQGDHEQFF. For the CDR3, the DNA is TGTGCCAGCAGCTCCTTCGGACAGGGAGACCATGAGCAGTTCTTC.

The chain recombines TRBV11-2 with TRBJ2-7; TRBD2 agrees at 7 bases. Germline CDR1 SGHAT, CDR2 FQNNGV. The length of the CDR3 is 14 residues. With 3 bases clipped from V and 1 base from J, the junction kept 3 bases outside the gene matches. CDR3 in amino acids: CASSFGGGSYEQYF. CDR3 nucleotide sequence: TGTGCCAGCAGCTTTGGCGGGGGATCCTACGAGCAGTACTTC. Full variable domain (outside the CDR3, taken from reference TRBV11-2 and TRBJ2-7): EAGVAQSPRYKIIEKRQSVAFWCNPISGHATLYWYQQILGQGPKLLIQFQNNGVVDDSQLPKDRFSAERLKGVDSTLKIQPAKLEDSAVYLCASSFGGGSYEQYFGPGTRLTVT.

The chain carries TRBV10-3 and TRBJ2-1, with 7 positions matching TRBD1. Trimming at V came to 11 bases and at J to 4 bases, leaving 2 bases not matched to a gene. This CDR3 contains 11 residues. CDR1 ENHRY and CDR2 SYGVKD come from the germline V gene. CDR3 loop: CAAQGYNEQFF. The CDR3 nucleotides are TGTGCCGCACAGGGGTACAATGAGCAGTTCTTC.

On this clone itself: The identical CDR3 is also encoded by other nucleotide sequences in the sample. The chain joins TRBV29-1 to TRBJ2-1; D ambiguous. CDR1 is SQVTM, CDR2 ANQGSEA, per germline. The V end was cut by 3 bases, the J end by 4 bases, with 4 bases between. This CDR3 is built from 11 residues. For the CDR3, the DNA is TGCAGCGTTGAGGTGTACAATGAGCAGTTCTTC. It is translated as CSVEVYNEQFF.

This clone was counted only a few times. This rearrangement joins TRBV20-1 to TRBJ2-7; the D is unclear. With 5 bases removed from V and 3 bases from J, the gap between germline ends came to 5 bases. Germline CDR1 reads DFQATT; CDR2 reads SNEGSKA (reference sequence). The CDR3 has 10 amino acids. CDR3 coding DNA: TGCAGTGCTGTAAACTACGAGCAGTACTTC. It yields the protein CSAVNYEQYF.

The V call is TRBV2, the J call TRBJ2-1, with TRBD2 identical over 11 bases. This CDR3 is built from 14 residues. CDR1 and CDR2 (germline): SNHLY, FYNNEI. V lost 7 bases and J lost 9; bases outside the gene matches: 8. The CDR3 spells CASNSGRAWGEQFF. In DNA form, the CDR3 reads TGTGCCAGCAATAGCGGGAGGGCCTGGGGTGAGCAGTTCTTC.

The chain uses TRBV28 and TRBJ1-3; tentative D call: TRBD1 (6 bases). V lost 4 bases and J 3 bases, leaving 10 bases between the germline ends. Per germline, CDR1 MDHEN and CDR2 SYDVKM. The CDR3 is made up of 14 amino acids. CDR3 protein: CASSSAGDGNTIYF. The CDR3 coding sequence is TGTGCCAGCAGTTCCGCAGGGGATGGAAACACCATATATTTT.

The V gene is TRBV29-1, the J gene TRBJ1-2; D is undetermined. Trimming took off 3 bases at V and 6 bases at J, with 11 bases between the two ends. This CDR3 comprises 12 residues. Germline values: CDR1 SQVTM, CDR2 ANQGSEA. The CDR3 loop is CSVEVSLHGYTF. The CDR3 DNA follows: TGCAGCGTTGAGGTCTCCCTCCATGGCTACACCTTC.

V gene TRBV9 combines with J gene TRBJ1-2; 8 bases fit TRBD1. Germline CDR1 is SGDLS and CDR2 is YYNGEE. CDR3 length equals 16 residues. Losses at the gene ends were 0 bases for V and 0 bases for J; bases not matched to a gene: 4. CDR3 DNA sequence: TGTGCCAGCAGCGTAGGGGGACAGGCGTCTAACTATGGCTACACCTTC. It codes for CASSVGGQASNYGYTF.

This clone was detected only a few times. The gene calls are TRBV29-1 and TRBJ2-5, with TRBD2 identical over 9 bases. The CDR3 runs to 14 residues. Germline V gene lookup returns CDR1 SQVTM and CDR2 ANQGSEA. CDR3 nucleotide sequence: TGCCCGAGGGGGGTAGCGGGAGACCAAGAGACCCAGTACTTC. Protein sequence: CPRGVAGDQETQYF. The full variable domain, rest sourced from reference TRBV29-1 and TRBJ2-5, is SAVISQKPSRDICQRGTSLTIQCQVDSQVTMMFWYRQQPGQSLTLIATANQGSEATYESGFVIDKFPISRPNLTFSTLTVSNMSPEDSSIYLCPRGVAGDQETQYFGPGTRLLVL.

This rearrangement joins TRBV19 to TRBJ2-7; 10 bases map to TRBD2. V lost 0 bases to trimming and J lost 2 bases; unmatched junction nucleotides: 4. Germline V gene sequence: CDR1 LNHDA, CDR2 SQIVND (reference sequence). The CDR3 totals 16 residues. The CDR3 reads CASSIDRSGRTYEQYF. CDR3 DNA sequence: TGTGCCAGTAGTATAGATCGTAGCGGGAGGACCTACGAGCAGTACTTC.

The chain links TRBV28 to TRBJ2-3; the D gene is possibly TRBD1 (6 bases). From germline, CDR1 is MDHEN and CDR2 SYDVKM. Between the trimmed V and J ends, which lost 5 bases and 2 bases, there was a span of 14 bases. The length of the CDR3 is 15 residues. The DNA of the CDR3 is TGTGCCAGCAGTCCCGGGACACCTAACACAGATACGCAGTATTTT. Translating gives CASSPGTPNTDTQYF.

This clone was found a few times. The chain carries TRBV19 and TRBJ2-6; D gene unclear. Germline V gene lookup returns CDR1 LNHDA and CDR2 SQIVND (reference sequence). This CDR3 comprises 15 residues. V was trimmed by 4 bases and J by 1 base, leaving 8 bases between them. CDR3 nucleotides: TGTGCCAGTAGTACCGATGGTTCTGGGGCCAACGTCCTGACTTTC. Translating it yields CASSTDGSGANVLTF.

This clone occurred a few times. The chain combines TRBV6-5 with TRBJ2-4; D may be TRBD1 (6 bases). Germline V gene data show CDR1 as MNHEY and CDR2 as SVGAGI. The CDR3 is 14 residues long. V was cut by 2 bases and J by 7 bases, with 12 bases left in between. Here the CDR3 DNA reads TGTGCCAGCAGTTACGACAGGCTTTTGAACATTCAGTACTTC. This gives the protein CASSYDRLLNIQYF.

V and J are TRBV2 and TRBJ1-2; TRBD1 might be the D (6 bases). Germline-derived CDR1 and CDR2 are SNHLY and FYNNEI. Trimming pared 10 bases from V and 4 bases from J, leaving 19 bases between. The CDR3 length is 14 residues. The CDR3 protein is CANDAGGIGYGYTF. The CDR3 coding sequence is TGTGCCAACGATGCCGGGGGCATCGGCTATGGCTACACCTTC.

The chain employs TRBV15 and TRBJ1-1; D might be TRBD1 (6 bases). The germline gives CDR1 LNHNV, CDR2 YYDKDF (reference sequence). The CDR3 length is 19 residues. V dropped 3 bases and J dropped 0 bases, with 23 bases sitting between them. The CDR3: CATSRDMHRVFTMNTEAFF. The CDR3 DNA reads TGTGCCACCAGCAGGGATATGCACAGGGTGTTTACGATGAACACTGAAGCTTTCTTT.

This chain links TRBV4-1 with TRBJ1-5; D uncertain. Trimming shortened V by 1 base and J by 0 bases, and 7 bases separated the two germline ends. Germline loops: CDR1 MGHRA, CDR2 YSYEKL. The CDR3 spans 15 residues. The CDR3 coding sequence is TGCGCCAGCAGCCAAGTAGCTATTAGCAATCAGCCCCAGCATTTT. This translates into CASSQVAISNQPQHF.

The V and J genes are TRBV2 and TRBJ1-1; TRBD1 is a possible D gene (5 bases). Germline V CDR1 and CDR2: SNHLY, FYNNEI. The CDR3 consists of 13 residues. Trimming stripped 10 bases from V and 6 bases from J, with 18 bases between. CDR3 in amino acids: CANRRNQGPEAFF. As DNA, the CDR3 is TGTGCCAACCGCAGGAACCAGGGTCCTGAAGCTTTCTTT.

The V call is TRBV25-1, the J call TRBJ1-2; D gene ambiguous. Germline CDR1 MGHDK, CDR2 SYGVNS. V was shortened by 5 bases and J by 8 bases, with 15 bases between the two germline ends. This CDR3 comprises 13 residues. The CDR3 nucleotides read TGTGCCAGCAGTTCTCCGGGCCGATCGGGCTACACCTTC. Residues: CASSSPGRSGYTF.

The V gene is TRBV15, the J gene TRBJ1-2; TRBD1 matches at 7 bases. V shed 4 bases and J 3 bases; nucleotides not matched to a gene: 5. Germline V gene sequence: CDR1 LNHNV, CDR2 YYDKDF (reference sequence). The CDR3 sequence is 14 residues long. CDR3 sequence: CATSNNRGDYGYTF. The DNA for the CDR3 is TGTGCCACCAGCAATAACAGGGGAGACTATGGCTACACCTTC.

The V and J genes are TRBV5-1 and TRBJ1-2; the D gene is possibly TRBD1 (5 bases). Deletions cut 2 bases from V and 5 bases from J, with 10 bases between. CDR1 is SGHRS and CDR2 is YFSETQ in the germline V gene. CDR3 size: 13 residues. CDR3 sequence reads: CASSFGATYGYTF. The CDR3 nucleotides are TGCGCCAGCAGCTTTGGGGCCACATATGGCTACACCTTC.

This clone was observed a handful of times. This specimen includes other DNA sequences encoding the same CDR3. The gene calls are TRBV5-1 and TRBJ2-5; D remains unclear. Germline CDR1 and CDR2: SGHRS and YFSETQ. The CDR3 has 13 residues. V was cut by 0 bases and J by 0 bases, with 3 bases left in between. The chain's CDR3 is CASSLEYQETQYF. The CDR3 DNA follows: TGCGCCAGCAGCTTGGAATACCAAGAGACCCAGTACTTC.

This chain uses TRBV29-1 with TRBJ1-1, with 7 bases matching TRBD1. CDR1 is SQVTM, CDR2 ANQGSEA, per germline. This CDR3 has 13 residues. V was clipped by 7 bases and J by 1 base; unmatched bases: 6. The CDR3 here is CSGYGTENTEAFF. The CDR3 region has the DNA TGCAGCGGCTACGGGACAGAGAACACTGAAGCTTTCTTT.

This clone occurred a few times. The chain joins TRBV28 to TRBJ1-5; D ambiguous. The V gene lost 4 bases and the J gene lost 0 bases, with 10 bases spanning the gap. The CDR3 loop spans 15 amino acids. Germline CDR1 is MDHEN and CDR2 is SYDVKM. Written as DNA, the CDR3 is TGTGCCAGCAGTTCGAGCGATGGTAGCAATCAGCCCCAGCATTTT. Translating gives CASSSSDGSNQPQHF.